This T cell receptor beta chain originates from a study of blood T cell repertoires in COVID-19. Study overall: Some COVID-19 samples were acute and others convalescent; all came from the United States, Italy and Spain. Sources were T cells, B-cell-depleted T cells, or PBMCs; the material itself was cDNA or gDNA.

The study assigned cohorts using participant-reported clinical history. There are 14 residues in the CDR3. V shed 5 bases and J 4 bases; nucleotides not matched to a gene: 5. Germline V CDR1 and CDR2: SEHNR, FQNEAQ (reference sequence). Original analysis: Reference gene primer amplification gave estimated nucleated cell counts. Sequenced by immunoSEQ multiplex PCR; TCRdb stores in-frame clones only, minus some. The DNA was the basis for D and trimming; V, J and clone size are from that table. Of about 310,000 clones detected, around 91% appear once; the ten largest clones hold around a tenth. The source of this sequence is a woman between 40 and 55 years old who had recovered from COVID-19. Specimen: PBMCs or T cells enriched from blood (not recorded which). This chain joins TRBV7-9 and TRBJ2-1; 7 nucleotides agree with TRBD1. The CDR3 region is CASSLRDRYNEQFF. CDR3 coding DNA: TGTGCCAGCAGCCTCCGGGACAGATACAATGAGCAGTTCTTC.